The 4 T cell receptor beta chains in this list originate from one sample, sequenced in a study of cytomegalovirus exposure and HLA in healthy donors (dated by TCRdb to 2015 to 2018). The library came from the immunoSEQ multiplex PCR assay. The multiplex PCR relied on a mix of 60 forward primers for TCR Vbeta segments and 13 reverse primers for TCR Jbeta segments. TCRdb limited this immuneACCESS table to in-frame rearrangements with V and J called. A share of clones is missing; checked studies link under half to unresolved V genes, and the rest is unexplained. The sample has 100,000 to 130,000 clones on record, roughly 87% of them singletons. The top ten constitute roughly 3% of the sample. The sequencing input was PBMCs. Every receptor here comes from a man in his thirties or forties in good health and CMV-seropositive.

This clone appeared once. The CDR3 DNA is TGTGCCAGCAGCAGGGGACTAGCGGGGGGAGAGACCCAGTACTTC. Its protein product is CASSRGLAGGETQYF. The chain employs TRBV5-4 and TRBJ2-5, with 15 bases aligning to TRBD2. V lost 4 bases and J lost 4; bases outside the gene matches: 2. The germline gives CDR1 SGHNT, CDR2 YYREEE (reference sequence). This CDR3 contains 15 residues.

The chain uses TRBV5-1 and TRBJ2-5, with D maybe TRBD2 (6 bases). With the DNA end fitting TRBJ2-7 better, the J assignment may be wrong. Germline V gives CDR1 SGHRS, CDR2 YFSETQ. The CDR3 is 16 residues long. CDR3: CASSAPNTTSNYEQYF. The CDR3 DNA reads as TGCGCCAGCAGCGCCCCAAACACGACTAGTAACTACGAGCAGTACTTC.

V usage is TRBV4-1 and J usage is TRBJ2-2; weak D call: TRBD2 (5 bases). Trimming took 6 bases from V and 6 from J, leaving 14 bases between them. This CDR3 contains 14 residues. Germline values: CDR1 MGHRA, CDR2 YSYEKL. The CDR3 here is CASSVREGPGELFF. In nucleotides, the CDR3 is TGCGCCAGCAGTGTGAGGGAAGGACCCGGGGAGCTGTTTTTT.

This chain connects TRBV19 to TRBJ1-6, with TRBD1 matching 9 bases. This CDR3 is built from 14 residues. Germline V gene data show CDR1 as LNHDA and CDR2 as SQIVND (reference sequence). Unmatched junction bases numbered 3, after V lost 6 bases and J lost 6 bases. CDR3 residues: CASRSGQGNSPLHF. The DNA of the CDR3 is TGTGCCAGTAGATCGGGACAGGGTAATTCACCCCTCCACTTT.